Below, one T cell receptor (beta chain) is given with its context. Antigen: not known. This specimen comes from a study of cytomegalovirus exposure and HLA in healthy donors. Study details: T cells numbering around 180 million yielded approximately 120 million unique TCR beta sequences in an earlier analysis. Study findings and constraints: The authors later found HLA-associated TCR beta chains more clonally expanded than equally common others. Analyzed later, most CMV-associated TCR beta chains appeared HLA-restricted.

PCR amplification relied on 60 Vbeta primers (plus 13 Jbeta primers). In the authors' workflow: An analysis that came later counted 80 million or so unique TCR beta chains, approximately 9.9 million shared. Assay: immunoSEQ multiplex PCR; the TCRdb copy retains only in-frame clones and omits some. The V and J calls and the clone size are those of that table, but D and trimming were determined from the DNA. The sample yields more than 90,000 clones, roughly two thirds seen once. The trim removed 5 bases at V and 3 bases at J, leaving 4 bases unmatched. This CDR3 comprises 14 residues. Germline lookup yields CDR1 KGHSY and CDR2 FQNENV.

The chain combines TRBV16 with TRBJ1-5, with 7 bases matching TRBD1. The TCR comes from a woman aged 25 to 39 in good health and CMV-seronegative. The sequencing sample was made of PBMCs. This CDR3 is CASSAGQNNQPQHF. CDR3 bases: TGTGCCAGCAGCGCGGGACAGAACAATCAGCCCCAGCATTTT. The full variable domain, with the rest looked up from reference TRBV16 and TRBJ1-5, is GEEVAQTPKHLVRGEGQKAKLYCAPIKGHSYVFWYQQVLKNEFKFLISFQNENVFDETGMPKERFSAKCLPNSPCSLEIQATKLEDSAVYFCASSAGQNNQPQHFGDGTRLSIL.